These 6 T cell receptor beta chains were all obtained from the same sample, sequenced in a study of blood T cell repertoires in COVID-19. Profiling relied on immunoSEQ multiplex PCR, and the TCRdb table lists in-frame clones only, not all of them. Among about 140,000 clones, approximately 80% were seen once, and the ten largest hold around 8%. Sequences were obtained from peripheral blood. These receptors originate from a woman aged 55-70 years with active or convalescent COVID-19.

DNA for the CDR3: TGTGCCACCCGGGGACCCAGGGAGGTTTCTAATGAAAAACTGTTTTTT. Its translation is CATRGPREVSNEKLFF. This chain connects TRBV2 to TRBJ1-4; weak D call: TRBD1 (5 bases). The CDR3 length is 16 residues. The germline V gene has CDR1 SNHLY and CDR2 FYNNEI. Deletions cut 10 bases from V and 3 bases from J, with 21 bases between.

The chain combines TRBV6-5 with TRBJ1-6; no clear D gene. Trimming pared 7 bases from V and 8 bases from J, leaving 12 bases between. Looked up from germline, CDR1 is MNHEY and CDR2 is SVGAGI. This CDR3 is 13 amino acids long. The CDR3 DNA reads as TGTGCCAGCAAGCCCTCCACAGATTCACCCCTCCACTTT. Translating gives CASKPSTDSPLHF.

The rearrangement uses TRBV10-1 and TRBJ1-1; 12 bases map to TRBD1. Germline assignment: CDR1 WNHNN and CDR2 SYGVQD (reference sequence). This CDR3 is built from 16 residues. Germline trimming cut 4 bases from V and 0 bases from J; bases unmatched to any gene: 3. DNA of the CDR3: TGCGCCAGCAGTGCGGGGACAGGGGGCATGAACACTGAAGCTTTCTTT. Protein: CASSAGTGGMNTEAFF.

This rearrangement joins TRBV7-9 to TRBJ2-1, with D perhaps matching TRBD2 (6 bases). V was pared by 4 bases and J by 2 bases, with 18 bases between. Germline V gene sequence: CDR1 SEHNR, CDR2 FQNEAQ (reference sequence). The CDR3 consists of 17 residues. Written as DNA, the CDR3 is TGTGCCAGCAGCTCAAGACGACTAGTTAGGGCCTACAATGAGCAGTTCTTC. It specifies CASSSRRLVRAYNEQFF.

The rearrangement uses TRBV5-6 and TRBJ2-3, with D possibly TRBD2 on 6 matching bases. This CDR3 spans 14 amino acids. The germline CDR1 and CDR2 sequences are SGHDT and YYEEEE. Deletions cut 3 bases from V and 4 bases from J, with 12 bases between. CDR3 sequence: CASSSGLSADTQYF. The CDR3 DNA sequence: TGTGCCAGCAGCTCGGGACTCAGCGCAGATACGCAGTATTTT.

V and J are TRBV11-3 and TRBJ2-7, with 11 nucleotides matching TRBD2. Germline trimming cut 5 bases from V and 8 bases from J; bases unmatched to any gene: 8. The germline V gene encodes CDR1 SGHNT and CDR2 YENEEA. This CDR3 region has 14 residues. CDR3 protein: CASSPAGTSGKQYF. As DNA, the CDR3 is TGTGCCAGCAGCCCCGCCGGGACTAGCGGAAAGCAGTACTTC.